This T cell receptor (beta chain) stems from a study of blood T cell repertoires in COVID-19. Study at large: The analysed material was cDNA or gDNA that came from T cells, B-cell-depleted T cells, or PBMCs.

CDR3 length: 12 amino acids. Germline assignment: CDR1 GTSNPN and CDR2 SVGIG (reference sequence). V dropped 4 bases and J dropped 5 bases, with 11 bases sitting between them. TCRdb's copy holds only in-frame clones and misses some; the assay was immunoSEQ multiplex PCR. The top ten clones hold 2% to 2.5% of a sample with approximately 200,000 clones, less than 90% of them seen once. The sequence was obtained from a woman between 50 and 59 years old with acute or convalescent COVID-19. This sequence joins TRBV30 and TRBJ1-1, with TRBD1 as a possible D gene (5 bases). The sample was peripheral blood. DNA for the CDR3: TGTGCCTGGAACATTGGGGGGACTGAAGCTTTCTTT. This gives the protein CAWNIGGTEAFF.